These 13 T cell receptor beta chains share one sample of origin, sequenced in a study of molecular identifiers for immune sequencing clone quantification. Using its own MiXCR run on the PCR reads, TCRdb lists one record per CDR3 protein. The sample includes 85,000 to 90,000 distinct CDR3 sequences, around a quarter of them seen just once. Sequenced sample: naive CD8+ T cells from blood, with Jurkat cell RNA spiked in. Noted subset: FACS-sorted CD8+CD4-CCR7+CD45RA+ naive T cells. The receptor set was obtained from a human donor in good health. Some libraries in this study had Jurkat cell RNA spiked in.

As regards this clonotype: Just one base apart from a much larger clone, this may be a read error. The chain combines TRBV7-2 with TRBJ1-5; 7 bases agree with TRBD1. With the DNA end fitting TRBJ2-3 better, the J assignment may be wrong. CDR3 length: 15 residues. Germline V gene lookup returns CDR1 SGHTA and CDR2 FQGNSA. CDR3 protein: CASSSRTGDDQPQYF. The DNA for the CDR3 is TGTGCCAGCAGCTCACGAACAGGGGATGATCAGCCCCAGTATTTT.

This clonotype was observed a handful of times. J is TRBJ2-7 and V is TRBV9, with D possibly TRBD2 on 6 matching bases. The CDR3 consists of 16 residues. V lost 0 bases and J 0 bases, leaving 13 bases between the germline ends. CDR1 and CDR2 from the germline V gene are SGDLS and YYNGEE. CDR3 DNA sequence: TGTGCCAGCAGCGTAGGGGGCGGGATGACCTCCTACGAGCAGTACTTC. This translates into CASSVGGGMTSYEQYF.

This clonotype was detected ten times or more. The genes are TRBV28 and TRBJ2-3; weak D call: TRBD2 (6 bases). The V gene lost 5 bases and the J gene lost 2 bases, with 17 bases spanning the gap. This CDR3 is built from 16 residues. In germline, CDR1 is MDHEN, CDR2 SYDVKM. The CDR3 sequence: CASSLGVAAYTDTQYF. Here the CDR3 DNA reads TGTGCCAGCAGTCTAGGGGTAGCGGCCTACACAGATACGCAGTATTTT.

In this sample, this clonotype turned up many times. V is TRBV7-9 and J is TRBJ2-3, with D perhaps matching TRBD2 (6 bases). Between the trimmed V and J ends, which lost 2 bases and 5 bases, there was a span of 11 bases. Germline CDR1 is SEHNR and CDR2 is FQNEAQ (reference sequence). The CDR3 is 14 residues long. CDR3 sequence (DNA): TGTGCCAGCAGCTTACGGGAGCCGGTAGATACGCAGTATTTT. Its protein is CASSLREPVDTQYF. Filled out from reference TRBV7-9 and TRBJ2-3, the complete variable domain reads DTGVSQNPRHKITKRGQNVTFRCDPISEHNRLYWYRQTLGQGPEFLTYFQNEAQLEKSRLLSDRFSAERPKGSFSTLEIQRTEQGDSAMYLCASSLREPVDTQYFGPGTRLTVL.

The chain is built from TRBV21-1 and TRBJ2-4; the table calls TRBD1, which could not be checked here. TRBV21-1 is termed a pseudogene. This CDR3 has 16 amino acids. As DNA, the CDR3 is TGTGCCAGCGGTCCAGGGGGGACCTCTTTTAAAAACATTCAGTACTTC. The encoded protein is CASGPGGTSFKNIQYF.

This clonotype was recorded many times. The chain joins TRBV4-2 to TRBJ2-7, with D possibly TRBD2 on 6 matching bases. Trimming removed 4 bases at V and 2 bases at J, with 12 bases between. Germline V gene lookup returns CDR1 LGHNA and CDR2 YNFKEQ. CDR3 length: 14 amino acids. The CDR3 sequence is CASSPRDSTYEQYF. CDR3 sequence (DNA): TGTGCCAGCAGCCCGCGGGACTCCACCTACGAGCAGTACTTC.

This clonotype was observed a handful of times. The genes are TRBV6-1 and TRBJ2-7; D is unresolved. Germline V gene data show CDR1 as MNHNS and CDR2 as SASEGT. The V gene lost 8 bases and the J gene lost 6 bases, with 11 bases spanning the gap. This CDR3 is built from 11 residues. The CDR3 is CASDVVPEQYF. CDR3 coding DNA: TGTGCCAGCGACGTGGTCCCCGAGCAGTACTTC.

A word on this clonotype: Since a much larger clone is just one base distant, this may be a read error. The CDR3 sequence: CASSDLNDQPQHF. In DNA form, the CDR3 reads TGTGCCAGCAGCGACTTGAACGATCAGCCCCAGCATTTT. The gene calls are TRBV12-3 or TRBV12-4 and TRBJ1-5; D gene unclear. Trimming stripped 6 bases from V and 5 bases from J, with 11 bases between. CDR3 length equals 13 residues.

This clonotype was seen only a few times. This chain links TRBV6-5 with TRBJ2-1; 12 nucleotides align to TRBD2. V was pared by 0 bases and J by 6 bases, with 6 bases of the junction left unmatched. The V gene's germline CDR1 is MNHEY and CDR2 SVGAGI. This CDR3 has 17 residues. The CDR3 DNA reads TGTGCCAGCAGTTACTCCTGGACTAGCGGGGAGCTCAATGAGCAGTTCTTC. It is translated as CASSYSWTSGELNEQFF.

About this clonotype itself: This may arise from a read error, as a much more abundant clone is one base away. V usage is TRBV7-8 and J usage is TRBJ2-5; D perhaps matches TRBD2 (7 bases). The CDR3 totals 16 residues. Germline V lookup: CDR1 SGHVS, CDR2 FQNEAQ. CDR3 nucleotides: TGTGCCAGCAGCGATTTTGGCGGGGGCTTACAAGAGCCCCAGTACTTC. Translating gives CASSDFGGGLQEPQYF.

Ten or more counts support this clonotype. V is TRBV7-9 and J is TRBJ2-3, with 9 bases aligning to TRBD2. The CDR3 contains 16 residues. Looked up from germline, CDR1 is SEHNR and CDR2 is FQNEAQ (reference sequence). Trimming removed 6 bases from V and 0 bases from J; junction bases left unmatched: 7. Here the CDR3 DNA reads TGTGCCAGCAGACGAACAACTAGCGGGAGCACAGATACGCAGTATTTT. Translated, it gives CASRRTTSGSTDTQYF. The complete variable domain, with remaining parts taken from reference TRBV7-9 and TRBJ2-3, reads DTGVSQNPRHKITKRGQNVTFRCDPISEHNRLYWYRQTLGQGPEFLTYFQNEAQLEKSRLLSDRFSAERPKGSFSTLEIQRTEQGDSAMYLCASRRTTSGSTDTQYFGPGTRLTVL.

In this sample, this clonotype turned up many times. The CDR3 DNA follows: TGTGCCAGCAGTCCTTCCAGCACAGATACGCAGTATTTT. Encoded protein: CASSPSSTDTQYF. The chain joins TRBV12-3 or TRBV12-4 to TRBJ2-3; the D is unclear. V was pared by 5 bases and J by 0 bases, with 6 bases between. This CDR3 is built from 13 residues.

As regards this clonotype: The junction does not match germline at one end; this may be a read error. CDR3 sequence reads: CASSFSPGQTNTRELFF. The CDR3, as DNA: TGTGCCAGCAGCTTTAGTCCGGGACAAACGAACACCAGGGAGCTGTTTTTT. This rearrangement joins TRBV7-9 to TRBJ2-2, with D possibly being TRBD1 (6 bases). The CDR3 length is 17 residues. CDR1 is SEHNR, CDR2 FQNEAQ, per germline (reference sequence).